Described below is a single TCR beta chain sequence and its context. What it binds is unknown. The identical CDR3 is also encoded by other nucleotide sequences in the sample. This CDR3 has 11 residues. Trimming removed 6 bases at V and 6 bases at J, with 7 bases between. Germline CDR1 and CDR2: KGHSH and LQKENI. Here immunoSEQ multiplex PCR was the method, and the copy in TCRdb shows in-frame clones only, minus some. The sample holds 55,000 to 75,000 clones, approximately 90% seen once. This entry belongs to a study of OX40 agonist ivuxolimab in advanced cancers. Overall study: A diagnosis of hepatocellular carcinoma, melanoma, renal cell or head and neck cancer was present in dose-escalation patients.

Study-level results: Dose levels from 0.1 to 3.0 mg/kg saw CD4+ and CD8+ blood T cells expand clonally by week 6.

This specimen consisted of CD4+ or CD8+ T cells sorted from blood, obtained in a trial of the OX40 agonist ivuxolimab. The rearrangement joins TRBV18 to TRBJ2-3; D call uncertain. The TCR sequence derives from an adult with an advanced solid tumor such as melanoma, head and neck, liver or kidney cancer. CDR3 nucleotide sequence: TGTGCCAGCTCCCCGGCGGATACGCAGTATTTT. Translation: CASSPADTQYF.